This T cell receptor beta chain was identified in a study of monozygotic twins with inflammatory bowel disease. Study results and limitations: Results did not support any single strong IBD-associated signal or clonotype.

TCRdb re-called the 5' RACE reads, yielding one record per CDR3 amino acid sequence without DNA. The table lists more than 300,000 distinct CDR3 sequences. Germline CDR1 reads KGHDR; CDR2 reads SFDVKD. The CDR3 length is 15 residues. For this clonotype: Its antigen is currently unknown.

Source material: blood. This TCR was sampled from a human donor with ulcerative colitis or Crohn's disease, or a healthy co-twin of an affected twin (not recorded which). The rearrangement links TRBV24-1 to TRBJ2-2; TCRdb's assignment of TRBD1 cannot be checked, as there is no DNA. CDR3 protein: CATSDPRGNTGELFF.